The source of this T cell receptor (beta chain) is a study of T-cell reconstitution after alpha-beta-depleted transplantation in children. Only a few counts were recorded for this clonotype. This CDR3 comprises 19 residues. Trimming shortened V by 2 bases and J by 1 base, and 24 bases separated the two germline ends. CDR1 and CDR2 from the germline V gene are SGHDT and YYEEEE. As it was prepared, the TCRbeta library received unique molecular identifiers. TCRdb re-analysed the PCR reads in MiXCR, keeping a single row per CDR3 protein. The table includes approximately 240,000 distinct CDR3 sequences, around 9.5% detected once.

The sequence was obtained from a human donor who donated a stem cell graft to a child with acute lymphoblastic leukemia. Source: PBMCs from the stem cell graft donor, taken from the stem cell graft. The chain recombines TRBV5-6 with TRBJ1-2; the D is unclear. CDR3 region: CASSFVFLGLANHNYGYTF. The CDR3 DNA is TGTGCCAGCAGCTTTGTATTTTTGGGTTTGGCAAACCATAACTATGGCTACACCTTC.